This T cell receptor beta chain was observed in a study of technical replicates of blood from several donors. Generated by immunoSEQ multiplex PCR, the TCRdb table keeps only in-frame clones and is missing some. The table lists over 25,000 clones, roughly nine tenths of them singletons. Germline CDR1 reads MNHEY; CDR2 reads SMNVEV (reference sequence). The CDR3 runs 14 residues. Trimming removed 3 bases at V and 6 bases at J, with 11 bases between. The sequenced material came from PBMCs. The chain employs TRBV27 and TRBJ2-2; no clear D gene. The TCR originated in a human donor in good health. Some clones in this sample may be carry-over from other donors' samples. The CDR3 bases are TGTGCCAGCAGTTTGGTCGACTTCGCCGGGGAGCTGTTTTTT. Translated, it gives CASSLVDFAGELFF.